This T cell receptor (beta chain) was retrieved from a study of shared clonotypes between healthy human individuals. About the research overall: Sampling drew on donors who were two women and a few men aged 18 to 49. Study-wide results and limits: Naive subsets generally had larger estimated richness than memory subsets.

The CDR3 totals 12 residues. The V end was cut by 0 bases, the J end by 4 bases, with 4 bases between. Germline V gene data show CDR1 as SGHRS and CDR2 as YFSETQ. Clones were sequenced by immunoSEQ multiplex PCR, and TCRdb holds only the in-frame ones, with some missing. The repertoire holds about 2.2 million clones, with roughly 95% as singletons. Cells designated naive CD8 were CD45RO-negative and were positively selected for CCR7, with terminally differentiated effector memory CD45RA+ cells excluded. About this clone itself: The antigen remains unidentified. The identical CDR3 is also encoded by other nucleotide sequences in the sample.

The sequenced sample consisted of naive CD8+ T cells from PBMCs. The chain joins TRBV5-1 to TRBJ1-2; D ambiguous. The TCR originated in a man aged 18 to 29 in good health. Some clones in this sample may be carry-over from other donors' samples. The CDR3 region is CASSLEGYGYTF. CDR3 nucleotide sequence: TGCGCCAGCAGCTTGGAGGGCTATGGCTACACCTTC.